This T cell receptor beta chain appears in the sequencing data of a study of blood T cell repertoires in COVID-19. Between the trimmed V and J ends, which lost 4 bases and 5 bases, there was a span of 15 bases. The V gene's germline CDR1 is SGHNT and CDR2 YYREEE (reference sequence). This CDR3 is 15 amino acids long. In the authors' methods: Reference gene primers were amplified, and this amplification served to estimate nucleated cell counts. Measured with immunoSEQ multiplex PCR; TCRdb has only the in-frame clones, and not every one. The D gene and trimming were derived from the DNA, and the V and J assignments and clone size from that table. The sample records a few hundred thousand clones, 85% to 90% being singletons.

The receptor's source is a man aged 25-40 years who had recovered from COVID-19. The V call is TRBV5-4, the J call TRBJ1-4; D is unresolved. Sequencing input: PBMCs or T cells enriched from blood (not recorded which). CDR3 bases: TGTGCCAGCAGCCACTCGGGGATAAGGAATGAAAAACTGTTTTTT. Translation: CASSHSGIRNEKLFF.